One sample yielded the 18 T cell receptor beta chains listed below, sequenced in a study of T cells in localized non-small cell lung cancer. Profiling relied on immunoSEQ multiplex PCR, and the TCRdb table lists in-frame clones only, not all of them. The sample includes some 16,000 clones, more than 85% seen only once; the top ten take under 4.5%. The sample in question was peripheral blood, obtained before any cancer treatment. Source of these receptors: a male donor older than 55 with stage II squamous cell lung carcinoma.

The chain combines TRBV9 with TRBJ2-2; D remains unclear. The CDR3 length is 17 residues. CDR1 and CDR2 (germline): SGDLS, YYNGEE. Between the trimmed V and J ends, which lost 3 bases and 0 bases, there was a span of 15 bases. CDR3 bases: TGTGCCAGCAGCGCGGGTATCGGGCACACGAACACCGGGGAGCTGTTTTTT. Translation: CASSAGIGHTNTGELFF.

The chain has TRBV30 and TRBJ2-7; the match to TRBD2 covers 7 bases. V gave up 4 bases and J gave up 0 bases; unmatched junction bases: 12. Per germline, CDR1 GTSNPN and CDR2 SVGIG (reference sequence). This CDR3 comprises 16 residues. The CDR3 region has the DNA TGTGCCTGGACCTTACCTAGCGGAGCGAGCTCCTACGAGCAGTACTTC. Amino acid sequence: CAWTLPSGASSYEQYF.

The CDR3 DNA is TGTGCCAGCAGCGGAGGGTACTACGAGCAGTACTTC. Translating gives CASSGGYYEQYF. This chain links TRBV11-2 with TRBJ2-7; weak D call: TRBD2 (6 bases). CDR1 SGHAT and CDR2 FQNNGV come from the germline V gene. The CDR3 is 12 amino acids. Trimming left V 5 bases short and J 3 bases short, with 8 bases between.

The chain combines TRBV2 with TRBJ2-5; the D gene is possibly TRBD1 (5 bases). Looked up from germline, CDR1 is SNHLY and CDR2 is FYNNEI. Trimming took 6 bases from V and 1 from J, leaving 6 bases between them. The CDR3 is 12 amino acids. In DNA form, the CDR3 reads TGTGCCAGCAGGGGGCTCCAAGAGACCCAGTACTTC. Protein product: CASRGLQETQYF.

The rearrangement joins TRBV27 to TRBJ2-7; no definite D call. Trimming left V 5 bases short and J 3 bases short, with 23 bases between. The length of the CDR3 is 17 residues. The germline CDR1 and CDR2 sequences are MNHEY and SMNVEV (reference sequence). This chain's CDR3 is CASSPIGPGGPDYEQYF. CDR3 nucleotides: TGTGCCAGCAGTCCTATAGGCCCGGGTGGCCCGGACTACGAGCAGTACTTC.

The chain carries TRBV29-1 and TRBJ2-5, with 12 bases matching TRBD2. Germline V gene lookup returns CDR1 SQVTM and CDR2 ANQGSEA. This CDR3 is built from 17 residues. With V trimmed by 3 bases and J by 5 bases, 13 bases remained unmatched. CDR3 protein: CSVETSGSILGLETQYF. CDR3 coding DNA: TGCAGCGTTGAGACTAGCGGGAGTATATTGGGGTTGGAGACCCAGTACTTC. Full variable domain (rest looked up from reference TRBV29-1 and TRBJ2-5): SAVISQKPSRDICQRGTSLTIQCQVDSQVTMMFWYRQQPGQSLTLIATANQGSEATYESGFVIDKFPISRPNLTFSTLTVSNMSPEDSSIYLCSVETSGSILGLETQYFGPGTRLLVL.

The chain recombines TRBV18 with TRBJ1-5, with 7 bases aligning to TRBD1. The CDR3 sequence is 15 residues long. V lost 4 bases to trimming and J lost 0 bases; unmatched junction nucleotides: 3. Germline CDR1 KGHSH, CDR2 LQKENI. Here the CDR3 DNA reads TGTGCCAGCTCACGCGGACAGGTTAGCAATCAGCCCCAGCATTTT. Protein product: CASSRGQVSNQPQHF.

V and J are TRBV5-1 and TRBJ1-1, with D hard to call. V shed 4 bases and J shed 5 bases, with 15 bases lying between them. The CDR3 sequence is 14 residues long. In germline, CDR1 is SGHRS, CDR2 YFSETQ. CDR3 DNA sequence: TGCGCCAGCAGCGGAACAGTAACCTGGACTGAAGCTTTCTTT. Translating gives CASSGTVTWTEAFF.

The CDR3 spells CASSIDRQGRETQYF. The CDR3, as DNA: TGTGCCAGTAGTATAGATCGTCAAGGCAGGGAGACCCAGTACTTC. This sequence joins TRBV19 and TRBJ2-5; D unresolved. CDR3 size: 15 residues. V lost 0 bases, J lost 5 bases, and 13 bases lay in between. Germline CDR1 reads LNHDA; CDR2 reads SQIVND (reference sequence).

The CDR3 loop reads CSVEKGRSGTGELFF. CDR3 DNA: TGCAGCGTTGAAAAGGGGAGAAGTGGCACCGGGGAGCTGTTTTTT. The J gene is TRBJ2-2, the V gene TRBV29-1; D may match TRBD1 or TRBD2 (5 bases each). This CDR3 region has 15 residues. Trimming removed 2 bases at V and 4 bases at J, with 14 bases between. The germline V gene has CDR1 SQVTM and CDR2 ANQGSEA.

The CDR3 loop reads CASSLGQGFNQPQHF. In DNA form, the CDR3 reads TGTGCCAGCAGTCTAGGGCAAGGCTTCAATCAGCCCCAGCATTTT. The chain carries TRBV9 and TRBJ1-5; no definite D call. The germline V and J ends were trimmed by 5 bases and 3 bases, with 15 bases remaining between them. Looked up from germline, CDR1 is SGDLS and CDR2 is YYNGEE. The CDR3 totals 15 residues.

This clone was detected once. The gene calls are TRBV6-1 and TRBJ1-2; no reliable D call. CDR1 and CDR2 from the germline V gene are MNHNS and SASEGT. Trimming pared 0 bases from V and 2 bases from J, leaving 7 bases between. The CDR3 extends over 14 amino acids. This chain's CDR3 is CASSEAGLNYGYTF. CDR3 sequence (DNA): TGTGCCAGCAGTGAAGCTGGACTCAACTATGGCTACACCTTC.

The chain employs TRBV6-5 and TRBJ2-5; 12 nucleotides align to TRBD1. The J call may be faulty, since TRBJ2-7 better matches the DNA end. CDR1 and CDR2 (germline): MNHEY, SVGAGI. CDR3 length: 14 residues. CDR3 DNA: TGTGCCAGCAGACGGGGACAGGGGGCACACGAGCAGTACTTC. It specifies CASRRGQGAHEQYF.

The chain carries TRBV5-1 and TRBJ2-2; D not resolved. V lost 2 bases, J lost 5 bases, and 7 bases lay in between. CDR3 size: 13 residues. Germline loops: CDR1 SGHRS, CDR2 YFSETQ. The DNA of the CDR3 is TGCGCCAGCAGCTTACAAGGGACCGGGGAGCTGTTTTTT. Translated, it gives CASSLQGTGELFF.

The chain combines TRBV29-1 with TRBJ2-3; no firm D call. This CDR3 has 13 amino acids. Germline-derived CDR1 and CDR2 are SQVTM and ANQGSEA. The V gene lost 1 base and the J gene lost 6 bases, with 11 bases spanning the gap. This CDR3 is CSVEAHPGDTQYF. DNA of the CDR3: TGCAGCGTTGAAGCCCACCCCGGCGATACGCAGTATTTT.

This clone showed up just a few times. The gene calls are TRBV7-2 and TRBJ2-7; unclear D gene. CDR3 size: 14 residues. Germline CDR1 and CDR2: SGHTA and FQGNSA. Trimming cost V 2 bases and J 2 bases, with 10 bases left between them. The CDR3 region has the DNA TGTGCCAGCAGCTTACCGAGGTACCCCTACGAGCAGTACTTC. Encoded protein: CASSLPRYPYEQYF. The complete variable domain, with remaining parts taken from reference TRBV7-2 and TRBJ2-7, reads GAGVSQSPSNKVTEKGKDVELRCDPISGHTALYWYRQSLGQGLEFLIYFQGNSAPDKSGLPSDRFSAERTGGSVSTLTIQRTQQEDSAVYLCASSLPRYPYEQYFGPGTRLTVT.

The rearrangement links TRBV28 to TRBJ2-1, with D possibly called TRBD1 or TRBD2 (6 bases each). This CDR3 region has 15 residues. In germline, CDR1 is MDHEN, CDR2 SYDVKM. Between the trimmed V and J ends, which lost 3 bases and 1 base, there was a span of 10 bases. The CDR3 protein is CASSLEGGSYNEQFF. The CDR3, as DNA: TGTGCCAGCAGTTTGGAGGGGGGTTCCTACAATGAGCAGTTCTTC.

The rearrangement uses TRBV19 and TRBJ1-3, with 7 positions matching TRBD1. Germline V gene lookup returns CDR1 LNHDA and CDR2 SQIVND (reference sequence). V gave up 4 bases and J gave up 9 bases; unmatched junction bases: 21. The CDR3 has 18 amino acids. CDR3 DNA sequence: TGTGCCAGTAGTACCCCCGGACAGGCTCTTCAACGGGGGGGCACCATATATTTT. Amino acid sequence: CASSTPGQALQRGGTIYF. The whole variable domain, filled in from reference TRBV19 and TRBJ1-3, reads DGGITQSPKYLFRKEGQNVTLSCEQNLNHDAMYWYRQDPGQGLRLIYYSQIVNDFQKGDIAEGYSVSREKKESFPLTVTSAQKNPTAFYLCASSTPGQALQRGGTIYFGEGSWLTVV.